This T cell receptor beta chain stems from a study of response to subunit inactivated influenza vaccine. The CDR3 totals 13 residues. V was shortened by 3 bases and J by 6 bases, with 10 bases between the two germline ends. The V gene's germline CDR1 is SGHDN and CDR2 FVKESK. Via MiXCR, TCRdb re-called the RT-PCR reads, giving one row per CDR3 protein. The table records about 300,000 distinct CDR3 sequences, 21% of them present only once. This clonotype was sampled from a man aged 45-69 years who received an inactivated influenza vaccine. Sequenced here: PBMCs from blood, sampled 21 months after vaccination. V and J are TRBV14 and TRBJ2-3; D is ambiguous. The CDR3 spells CASSQAPFDTQYF. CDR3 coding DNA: TGTGCCAGCAGCCAGGCCCCCTTTGATACGCAGTATTTT.